The 30 T cell receptor beta chains below all came from one sample that was sequenced in a study of response to subunit inactivated influenza vaccine. In TCRdb, the RT-PCR reads were re-called with MiXCR into one record per CDR3 protein. The table lists fewer than 800,000 distinct CDR3 sequences, 15% to 19% of them singletons, with about 9.9% in the top ten. This specimen was PBMCs from blood, taken roughly 12 days after vaccination. Receptors originate from a middle-aged man who received an inactivated influenza vaccine.

The chain combines TRBV12-3 or TRBV12-4 with TRBJ2-3, with 8 bases aligning to TRBD2. Germline trimming cut 7 bases from V and 5 bases from J; bases unmatched to any gene: 14. CDR3 length: 16 amino acids. The CDR3 DNA reads as TGTGCCAGCACCCCCCAGCATAATAGCGGGGAAGATACGCAGTATTTT. Encoded protein: CASTPQHNSGEDTQYF.

The chain carries TRBV4-2 and TRBJ1-1; 11 positions match TRBD1. Germline V gene data show CDR1 as LGHNA and CDR2 as YNFKEQ. CDR3 length: 15 residues. Trimming cost V 3 bases and J 5 bases; bases outside gene matches: 5. The CDR3 DNA reads TGTGCCAGCAGCCATCCGGGACAGGGGGGGACTGAAGCTTTCTTT. Encoded protein: CASSHPGQGGTEAFF.

The table lists this clonotype with a few counts. The chain carries TRBV14 and TRBJ2-3, with a tentative D call TRBD2 (5 bases). The CDR3 contains 15 residues. Trimming shortened V by 6 bases and J by 1 base, and 14 bases separated the two germline ends. Germline assignment: CDR1 SGHDN and CDR2 FVKESK. The DNA of the CDR3 is TGTGCCAGCAGTAACCTAATGGAGGGCACAGATACGCAGTATTTT. As protein: CASSNLMEGTDTQYF.

V gene TRBV7-8 combines with J gene TRBJ2-3, with D unresolved. Germline V gene sequence: CDR1 SGHVS, CDR2 FQNEAQ. The CDR3 is made up of 12 amino acids. The V end lost 4 bases, the J end lost 8 bases, and 10 bases lay between the germline ends. The chain's CDR3 is CASSSRPGTQYF. The CDR3 bases are TGTGCCAGCAGCTCCAGGCCCGGTACGCAGTATTTT.

This clonotype has a handful of counts. The chain joins TRBV5-1 to TRBJ2-1; D is perhaps TRBD1 (5 bases). Germline V gene lookup returns CDR1 SGHRS and CDR2 YFSETQ. The CDR3 extends over 13 amino acids. V was shortened by 0 bases and J by 9 bases, with 10 bases between the two germline ends. The CDR3 region has the DNA TGCGCCAGCAGCTTGGAACAGGTTCGTGAGCAGTTCTTC. This translates into CASSLEQVREQFF.

CDR3: CASTPRLAGGGNEQFF. Here the CDR3 DNA reads TGTGCCAGCACCCCGAGACTAGCGGGAGGAGGGAATGAGCAGTTCTTC. The V call is TRBV6-1, the J call TRBJ2-1; 13 bases agree with TRBD2. Germline V gene data show CDR1 as MNHNS and CDR2 as SASEGT. CDR3 size: 16 residues. V trimming: 7 bases; J trimming: 7 bases; junction bases outside the gene matches: 10.

The chain carries TRBV29-1 and TRBJ1-1; D is perhaps TRBD1 (5 bases). The CDR3 length is 13 residues. The V end lost 4 bases, the J end lost 1 base, and 10 bases lay between the germline ends. Germline loops: CDR1 SQVTM, CDR2 ANQGSEA. The CDR3 loop is CSVGGDGNTEAFF. As DNA, the CDR3 is TGCAGCGTTGGGGGGGACGGGAACACTGAAGCTTTCTTT.

This rearrangement joins TRBV6-5 to TRBJ2-3; D uncertain. V lost 0 bases, J lost 2 bases, and 6 bases lay in between. Germline V lookup: CDR1 MNHEY, CDR2 SVGAGI. CDR3 length equals 14 residues. This chain's CDR3 is CASSYSDNTDTQYF. As DNA, the CDR3 is TGTGCCAGCAGTTACTCCGACAACACAGATACGCAGTATTTT.

V usage is TRBV9 and J usage is TRBJ1-1; no firm D call. The germline V and J ends were trimmed by 0 bases and 8 bases, with 8 bases remaining between them. The CDR3 runs to 12 residues. Germline-derived CDR1 and CDR2 are SGDLS and YYNGEE. CDR3 sequence reads: CASSVAGREAFF. CDR3 coding DNA: TGTGCCAGCAGCGTAGCCGGCAGAGAAGCTTTCTTT.

The J gene is TRBJ2-7, the V gene TRBV11-2, with D possibly matching TRBD2 (6 bases). Germline lookup yields CDR1 SGHAT and CDR2 FQNNGV. The V end was cut by 5 bases, the J end by 3 bases, with 14 bases between. The CDR3 sequence is 14 residues long. In DNA form, the CDR3 reads TGTGCCAGCAGCCCCTACGGGGGAAACTACGAGCAGTACTTC. Translating it yields CASSPYGGNYEQYF. The full variable domain, with the rest looked up from reference TRBV11-2 and TRBJ2-7, is EAGVAQSPRYKIIEKRQSVAFWCNPISGHATLYWYQQILGQGPKLLIQFQNNGVVDDSQLPKDRFSAERLKGVDSTLKIQPAKLEDSAVYLCASSPYGGNYEQYFGPGTRLTVT.

This clonotype was seen only a few times. The V call is TRBV10-3, the J call TRBJ2-3; perhaps TRBD2 as D (5 bases). Per germline, CDR1 ENHRY and CDR2 SYGVKD. The ends were cut back, 3 bases at V and 4 bases at J, with 14 bases in the middle. This CDR3 spans 15 amino acids. The CDR3 is CAISDIRTGSDTQYF. The CDR3 DNA reads as TGTGCCATCAGTGACATCAGGACTGGATCAGATACGCAGTATTTT.

The V gene is TRBV20-1, the J gene TRBJ2-7; D is possibly TRBD1 (6 bases). The germline V gene encodes CDR1 DFQATT and CDR2 SNEGSKA (reference sequence). Trimming removed 6 bases from V and 2 bases from J, with 14 bases in between. The CDR3 is 13 residues long. In DNA, the CDR3 is TGCAGTGCAGCCGGGACAACGGCCTACGAGCAGTACTTC. The encoded protein is CSAAGTTAYEQYF.

This chain links TRBV29-1 with TRBJ2-5; D could derive from TRBD1 or TRBD2 (6 bases each). Trimming removed 0 bases from V and 2 bases from J, with 16 bases in between. The CDR3 runs 16 residues. From germline, CDR1 is SQVTM and CDR2 ANQGSEA. CDR3 coding DNA: TGCAGCGTTGAAGATCGGGCCCGGGGGCGACAAGAGACCCAGTACTTC. It is translated as CSVEDRARGRQETQYF.

This clonotype was found a few times. The chain joins TRBV29-1 to TRBJ1-4; 9 bases are shared with TRBD1. Looked up from germline, CDR1 is SQVTM and CDR2 is ANQGSEA. The CDR3 sequence is 15 residues long. With V trimmed by 8 bases and J by 8 bases, 15 bases remained unmatched. Here the CDR3 reads CSPRDRAEGGEKLFF. The CDR3 region has the DNA TGCAGCCCCAGGGACAGGGCCGAGGGTGGAGAAAAACTGTTTTTT.

Only a few counts were recorded for this clonotype. The genes are TRBV29-1 and TRBJ2-3, with TRBD1 matching 8 bases. The CDR3 runs 14 residues. The V gene end was trimmed by 7 bases and the J gene end by 4 bases; junction bases not matched to a gene: 10. The germline CDR1 and CDR2 sequences are SQVTM and ANQGSEA. CDR3 loop: CSARTGSGADTQYF. Written as DNA, the CDR3 is TGCAGCGCCCGGACAGGGTCCGGGGCAGATACGCAGTATTTT.

This clonotype was counted only a few times. In DNA form, the CDR3 reads TGTGCCAGCGCAAGGGACCTCCCCGGGACGGAGACCCAGTACTTC. This sequence encodes CASARDLPGTETQYF. The chain carries TRBV28 and TRBJ2-5; D is perhaps TRBD1 or TRBD2 (5 bases each). Germline V gives CDR1 MDHEN, CDR2 SYDVKM. V gave up 8 bases and J gave up 5 bases, with 21 bases separating them. The CDR3 contains 15 residues. The variable domain in full, completed from reference TRBV28 and TRBJ2-5, reads DVKVTQSSRYLVKRTGEKVFLECVQDMDHENMFWYRQDPGLGLRLIYFSYDVKMKEKGDIPEGYSVSREKKERFSLILESASTNQTSMYLCASARDLPGTETQYFGPGTRLLVL.

The chain employs TRBV5-1 and TRBJ2-1; D is unresolved. The CDR3 is made up of 14 amino acids. The V end lost 5 bases, the J end lost 3 bases, and 12 bases lay between the germline ends. Germline CDR1 is SGHRS and CDR2 is YFSETQ. CDR3 in amino acids: CASSPVGFYNEQFF. The CDR3 DNA reads TGCGCCAGCAGTCCCGTTGGATTCTACAATGAGCAGTTCTTC.

This clonotype was observed many times. This chain links TRBV5-1 with TRBJ2-2; D gene ambiguous. V gave up 0 bases and J gave up 4 bases, with 4 bases separating them. This CDR3 spans 13 amino acids. Germline V lookup: CDR1 SGHRS, CDR2 YFSETQ. CDR3 bases: TGCGCCAGCAGCTTGGAGATCACCGGGGAGCTGTTTTTT. This encodes CASSLEITGELFF.

The sample holds a few counts of this clonotype. J is TRBJ2-5 and V is TRBV3-1; perhaps TRBD2 as D (6 bases). Germline V CDR1 and CDR2: LGHDT, YNNKEL (reference sequence). This CDR3 has 15 residues. The V and J ends lost 4 bases and 2 bases respectively, with 14 bases between them. In DNA, the CDR3 is TGTGCCAGCAGCCGCCCGGGACTGCGACAAGAGACCCAGTACTTC. It translates to CASSRPGLRQETQYF.

This clonotype turned up a few times. The V gene is TRBV12-3 or TRBV12-4, the J gene TRBJ1-2; D perhaps matches TRBD1 (6 bases). The CDR3 consists of 12 residues. V was cut by 6 bases and J by 6 bases, with 11 bases left in between. CDR3 in amino acids: CASRSRQDGYTF. The CDR3 DNA reads TGTGCCAGCAGATCACGACAGGATGGCTACACCTTC.

This clonotype was counted between two and nine times. This chain connects TRBV7-2 to TRBJ1-2; possible D gene TRBD1, 5 bases. CDR3 length equals 14 residues. V was trimmed by 2 bases and J by 7 bases, leaving 14 bases between them. The germline V gene has CDR1 SGHTA and CDR2 FQGNSA. The CDR3 spells CASSLRDRSFGYTF. As DNA, the CDR3 is TGTGCCAGCAGCTTACGAGACAGAAGTTTTGGCTACACCTTC.

Only a few counts were recorded for this clonotype. The chain uses TRBV4-2 and TRBJ1-1; D is perhaps TRBD1 (5 bases). The V end was cut by 4 bases, the J end by 2 bases, with 14 bases between. Germline V gene sequence: CDR1 LGHNA, CDR2 YNFKEQ. The CDR3 sequence is 15 residues long. The CDR3 loop reads CASSRPVRGNTEAFF. CDR3 DNA: TGTGCCAGCAGCCGCCCGGTGAGGGGTAACACTGAAGCTTTCTTT.

At least ten counts were recorded for this clonotype. The CDR3: CASSPSGFPNTEAFF. DNA for the CDR3: TGTGCCAGCAGTCCATCGGGCTTCCCGAACACTGAAGCTTTCTTT. The chain uses TRBV12-3 or TRBV12-4 and TRBJ1-1; no definite D call. The CDR3 covers 15 residues. Trimming took 5 bases from V and 1 from J, leaving 14 bases between them.

The CDR3 coding sequence is TGTGCCAGCAGCTACCGGGCCCCACCCACGACCCTCACAGATACGCAGTATTTT. This codes for CASSYRAPPTTLTDTQYF. This chain connects TRBV11-1 to TRBJ2-3; the D is unclear. The CDR3 totals 18 residues. Deletions cut 4 bases from V and 2 bases from J, with 22 bases between. CDR1 is SGHAT and CDR2 is FQDESV in the germline V gene (reference sequence). The complete variable domain, with remaining parts taken from reference TRBV11-1 and TRBJ2-3, reads EAEVAQSPRYKITEKSQAVAFWCDPISGHATLYWYRQILGQGPELLVQFQDESVVDDSQLPKDRFSAERLKGVDSTLKIQPAELGDSAMYLCASSYRAPPTTLTDTQYFGPGTRLTVL.

Remarks on this clonotype: It is unclear where the CDR3 begins or ends on the DNA, so no DNA is shown, and the CDR3 is as TCRdb lists it. V is TRBV29-1 and J is TRBJ1-1. CDR1 is SQVTM, CDR2 ANQGSEA, per germline. The CDR3 spans 14 residues, counting both ends. CDR3: CSVTLHLRNTEAFF.

This chain uses TRBV20-1 with TRBJ2-3, with a weak D call TRBD2 (5 bases). V was clipped by 3 bases and J by 1 base, with 11 bases between them. In germline, CDR1 is DFQATT, CDR2 SNEGSKA (reference sequence). The CDR3 runs 14 residues. CDR3 nucleotides: TGCAGTGCTAGTTCTGTGCGGGGCACAGATACGCAGTATTTT. Translating gives CSASSVRGTDTQYF.

J is TRBJ2-1 and V is TRBV20-1; TRBD2 aligns across 9 bases. Unmatched junction bases numbered 6, after V lost 0 bases and J lost 6 bases. This CDR3 region has 15 residues. From germline, CDR1 is DFQATT and CDR2 SNEGSKA (reference sequence). The CDR3 loop reads CSARDRGLASNEQFF. The CDR3 coding sequence is TGCAGTGCTAGAGATAGGGGACTAGCCAGCAATGAGCAGTTCTTC.

This clonotype was seen only a few times. The V gene is TRBV10-3, the J gene TRBJ2-4; D not resolved. This CDR3 spans 14 amino acids. The V end lost 3 bases, the J end lost 7 bases, and 13 bases lay between the germline ends. CDR1 ENHRY and CDR2 SYGVKD come from the germline V gene. The CDR3 spells CAISDKAPFNIQYF. The CDR3 nucleotides are TGTGCCATCAGTGATAAGGCGCCCTTCAACATTCAGTACTTC.

This clonotype was picked up a small number of times. The J gene is TRBJ2-5, the V gene TRBV20-1, with D perhaps assigned TRBD1 or TRBD2 (5 bases each). Trimming removed 2 bases at V and 3 bases at J, with 10 bases between. Looked up from germline, CDR1 is DFQATT and CDR2 is SNEGSKA (reference sequence). This CDR3 comprises 13 residues. CDR3 loop: CSARPGPKETQYF. In nucleotides, the CDR3 is TGCAGTGCTAGACCGGGACCTAAAGAGACCCAGTACTTC.

The chain is built from TRBV12-3 or TRBV12-4 and TRBJ1-3, with D unresolved. The V end lost 5 bases, the J end lost 4 bases, and 15 bases lay between the germline ends. The length of the CDR3 is 15 residues. CDR3 protein: CASSPPARGGNTIYF. CDR3 nucleotides: TGTGCCAGCAGTCCCCCCGCGCGGGGAGGAAACACCATATATTTT.